This T cell receptor (beta chain) is drawn from a study of T cells after yellow fever vaccination. Across the study: Low-cell-number fractions underwent preparation using SMART-Seq v4 Ultra Low Input.

TCRdb called the 5' RACE reads again in MiXCR, with one record for every CDR3 protein. Of about 360,000 distinct CDR3 sequences in the sample, roughly 6.2% are singletons; the top ten hold around 16%. V lost 0 bases to trimming and J lost 8 bases, with 12 bases between them. The length of the CDR3 is 14 residues. Germline assignment: CDR1 SGHRS and CDR2 YFSETQ. The rearrangement joins TRBV5-1 to TRBJ2-1; perhaps TRBD2 as D (5 bases). The origin of this receptor is a man aged 25-40 years who received the YFV17D yellow fever vaccine. This specimen was PBMCs, taken 5 days after the yellow fever booster vaccination. The CDR3 loop reads CASSLGGLADEQFF. The CDR3 DNA reads TGCGCCAGCAGCTTGGGCGGGTTAGCAGATGAGCAGTTCTTC.